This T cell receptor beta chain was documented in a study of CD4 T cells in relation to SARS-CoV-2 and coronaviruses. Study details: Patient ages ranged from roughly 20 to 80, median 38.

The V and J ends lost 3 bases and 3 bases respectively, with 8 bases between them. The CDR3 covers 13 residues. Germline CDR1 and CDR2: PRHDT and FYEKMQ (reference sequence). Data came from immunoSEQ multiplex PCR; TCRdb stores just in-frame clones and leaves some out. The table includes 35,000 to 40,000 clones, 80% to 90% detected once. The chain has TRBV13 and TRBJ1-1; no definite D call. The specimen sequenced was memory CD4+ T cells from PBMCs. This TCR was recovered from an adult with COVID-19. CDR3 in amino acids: CASSFRSDTEAFF. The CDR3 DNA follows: TGTGCCAGCAGCTTTAGGTCAGACACTGAAGCTTTCTTT.